Listed below are T cell receptor beta chains from one sample, sequenced in a study of blood T cell repertoires in COVID-19. Measured with immunoSEQ multiplex PCR; TCRdb has only the in-frame clones, and not every one. This repertoire shows about 270,000 clones, around nine tenths found once; its top ten account for approximately 9.7%. The sequenced sample consisted of peripheral blood. The receptor source for this set is a middle-aged man with active or convalescent COVID-19. Both conserved end residues are part of each CDR3. The D gene is left open where the match is weak. Size is stated for part of the rows, as once, few or many counts, or as a class when the clone is expanded.

TRBJ1-6,TRBV6-5,.,.,CASSYGENSPLHF,TGTGCCAGCAGTTACGGGGAGAATTCACCCCTCCACTTT
TRBJ1-5,TRBV7-8,TRBD1,.,CASSPRQGGNQPQHF,TGTGCCAGCAGCCCGCGACAGGGGGGCAATCAGCCCCAGCATTTT
TRBJ1-2,TRBV9,.,.,CASSVVDRRDYGYTF,TGTGCCAGCAGCGTAGTTGACCGGAGGGACTATGGCTACACCTTC
TRBJ2-7,TRBV18,.,.,CASSPPGEGVYEQYF,TGTGCCAGCTCACCACCGGGAGAGGGGGTCTACGAGCAGTACTTC
TRBJ1-2,TRBV28,.,.,CASLMIMGPGGGYTF,TGTGCCAGCCTAATGATTATGGGGCCCGGGGGTGGCTACACCTTC
TRBJ2-2,TRBV7-3,.,.,CASSSTRTGELFF,TGTGCCAGCAGTTCCACTCGCACCGGGGAGCTGTTTTTT
TRBJ2-3,TRBV7-2,.,.,CASSSRLADTQYF,TGTGCCAGCAGCTCCAGACTAGCAGATACGCAGTATTTT
TRBJ2-2,TRBV14,TRBD2,.,CASSQVAGGAGELFF,TGTGCCAGCAGCCAAGTAGCGGGAGGAGCCGGGGAGCTGTTTTTT
TRBJ2-1,TRBV6-5,TRBD2,.,CASSYGTSDNEQFF,TGTGCCAGCTCGTATGGGACTAGCGACAATGAGCAGTTCTTC
TRBJ2-7,TRBV7-9,TRBD1,.,CASSLGTRGQRPGEQYF,TGTGCCAGCAGCTTAGGAACACGGGGACAGCGACCCGGCGAGCAGTACTTC
TRBJ2-2,TRBV18,.,.,CASSPSLAHTGELFF,TGTGCCAGCTCACCTTCCCTAGCGCACACCGGGGAGCTGTTTTTT
TRBJ1-2,TRBV18,TRBD1,.,CASLGQIDGGYTF,TGTGCCAGCTTGGGACAGATAGACGGCGGCTACACCTTC
TRBJ1-5,TRBV10-2,TRBD1,.,CASRGQANQPQHF,TGCGCCAGCCGTGGACAGGCCAATCAGCCCCAGCATTTT
TRBJ2-1,TRBV13,TRBD2,.,CATIRGGVTHNEQFF,TGTGCCACCATAAGGGGAGGGGTCACACACAATGAGCAGTTCTTC
TRBJ2-3,TRBV10-3,.,.,CAISDYDKGGDTQYF,TGTGCCATCAGTGACTATGACAAGGGCGGGGATACGCAGTATTTT
TRBJ1-6,TRBV29-1,.,.,CSVAAGRNNSPLHF,TGCAGCGTTGCCGCGGGTAGGAATAATTCACCCCTCCACTTT
TRBJ2-1,TRBV19,TRBD2,.,CASSSGLAGVDEQFF,TGTGCCAGTAGTAGCGGACTAGCGGGAGTTGATGAGCAGTTCTTC
TRBJ2-3,TRBV13,.,.,CASSLSSTTDTQYF,TGTGCCAGCAGCTTATCCAGTACCACAGATACGCAGTATTTT
TRBJ1-4,TRBV24-1,TRBD1,.,CATSDPGTGNEKLFF,TGTGCCACCAGTGACCCCGGGACAGGGAATGAAAAACTGTTTTTT
TRBJ1-5,TRBV4-1,TRBD1,.,CASSQEGQVGNQPQHF,TGCGCCAGCAGCCAAGAGGGACAGGTTGGCAATCAGCCCCAGCATTTT
TRBJ2-7,TRBV4-1,TRBD2,.,CASSQVLAGVTYEQYF,TGCGCCAGCAGCCAAGTACTAGCGGGGGTTACCTACGAGCAGTACTTC
TRBJ1-2,TRBV5-8,TRBD1,.,CASSLGTGQFTFYGYTF,TGTGCCAGCAGCCTCGGGACAGGTCAATTTACCTTCTATGGCTACACCTTC
TRBJ1-6,TRBV7-6,TRBD1,.,CASSFLSGQGLNSPLHF,TGTGCCAGCAGCTTTTTATCCGGACAGGGACTAAATTCACCCCTCCACTTT
TRBJ2-7,TRBV7-2,.,.,CASSSDNQQYF,TGTGCCAGCAGCTCAGACAACCAGCAGTACTTC
TRBJ2-1,TRBV7-8,TRBD1,.,CASSWNVQGSEQFF,TGTGCCAGCAGCTGGAACGTACAGGGGAGCGAGCAGTTCTTC
TRBJ2-7,TRBV19,.,.,CASSTGDLVYEQYF,TGTGCCAGTAGTACAGGGGATCTCGTATACGAGCAGTACTTC
TRBJ1-2,TRBV28,TRBD1,once,CASGLRQGARGYTF,TGTGCCAGCGGTCTCCGACAGGGGGCGCGCGGCTACACCTTC
TRBJ1-1,TRBV19,.,.,CASSIVGGNTEAFF,TGTGCCAGTAGTATAGTAGGGGGGAACACTGAAGCTTTCTTT
TRBJ1-1,TRBV5-1,TRBD1,.,CASSLGGTGNTEAFF,TGCGCCAGCAGCTTGGGGGGGACAGGAAACACTGAAGCTTTCTTT
TRBJ2-2,TRBV7-7,.,once,CASSLSGSNTGELFF,TGTGCTAGCAGCTTGTCCGGGTCGAACACCGGGGAGCTGTTTTTT
TRBJ2-5,TRBV7-8,TRBD1,.,CASSLLGGRETQYF,TGTGCCAGCAGTTTACTAGGGGGCCGGGAGACCCAGTACTTC
TRBJ2-1,TRBV7-9,TRBD2,once,CASSLREGNEQFF,TGTGCCAGCAGCTTACGGGAGGGAAATGAGCAGTTCTTC
TRBJ2-2,TRBV24-1,TRBD1,.,CATGPGQGRAGELFF,TGTGCCACGGGTCCGGGACAGGGGCGCGCCGGGGAGCTGTTTTTT
TRBJ1-2,TRBV9,.,.,CASSGPGLGYTF,TGTGCCAGCAGCGGACCGGGTCTTGGCTACACCTTC
TRBJ2-1,TRBV5-4,TRBD1,once,CASSSRDRGNEQFF,TGTGCCAGCAGCTCACGGGACAGGGGTAATGAGCAGTTCTTC
TRBJ1-4,TRBV28,.,.,CASSLWIRQGNEKLFF,TGTGCCAGCAGTTTATGGATAAGGCAGGGTAATGAAAAACTGTTTTTT
TRBJ1-3,TRBV29-1,.,.,CSVVGGGGFGNTIYF,TGCAGCGTTGTAGGGGGGGGAGGTTTTGGAAACACCATATATTTT
TRBJ2-7,TRBV10-1,TRBD2,few,CASSGLAGGPYEQYF,TGCGCCAGCAGCGGCTTAGCGGGAGGCCCCTACGAGCAGTACTTC
TRBJ1-1,TRBV24-1,.,.,CATSDGAGTEAFF,TGTGCCACCAGTGACGGAGCGGGCACTGAAGCTTTCTTT
TRBJ1-2,TRBV24-1,TRBD1,.,CATSGGDRGYGYTF,TGTGCCACCAGTGGGGGGGACAGGGGCTATGGCTACACCTTC
TRBJ2-7,TRBV13,TRBD2,.,CASSSQLAAISYEQYF,TGTGCCAGCAGTTCTCAACTAGCGGCAATCTCCTACGAGCAGTACTTC
TRBJ2-3,TRBV27,TRBD2,.,CASSLAGGTDTQYF,TGTGCCAGCAGTTTAGCGGGAGGCACAGATACGCAGTATTTT
TRBJ2-1,TRBV21-1,.,.,CASSKDAGYNEQFF,TGTGCCAGCAGCAAAGACGCAGGTTACAATGAGCAGTTCTTC
TRBJ2-2,TRBV3-1/TRBV3-2,TRBD1,.,CASSPKDRDPGELFF,TGTGCCAGCAGCCCAAAGGACAGGGACCCCGGGGAGCTGTTTTTT
TRBJ1-2,TRBV6-2/TRBV6-3,TRBD1,.,CASSFPVLSGGGYGYTF,TGTGCCAGCAGTTTCCCCGTTTTGTCAGGGGGCGGCTATGGCTACACCTTC
TRBJ2-1,TRBV19,TRBD1,.,CASSISRDRGEQFF,TGTGCCAGTAGTATAAGTCGGGACAGGGGTGAGCAGTTCTTC
TRBJ1-5,TRBV27,TRBD1,.,CASSSLTILQGLQPQHF,TGTGCCAGCAGTTCCTTGACTATCTTACAGGGGTTGCAGCCCCAGCATTTT
TRBJ1-5,TRBV6-5,TRBD1,.,CASTPTGGGQPQHF,TGTGCCAGCACCCCGACAGGGGGCGGACAGCCCCAGCATTTT
TRBJ1-1,TRBV28,TRBD1,.,CASRPDRAPEAFF,TGTGCCAGCAGACCAGACAGGGCCCCTGAAGCTTTCTTT
TRBJ2-7,TRBV6-2/TRBV6-3,.,.,CASSYSTGGESSYEQYF,TGTGCCAGCAGTTACTCGACCGGCGGGGAGAGCTCCTACGAGCAGTACTTC
TRBJ2-7,TRBV7-9,TRBD2,few,CASSSPSGRAHEQYF,TGTGCCAGCAGCTCGCCTAGCGGGAGGGCCCACGAGCAGTACTTC
TRBJ2-7,TRBV5-1,TRBD1,.,CASSFSTGTGTHEQYF,TGCGCCAGCAGCTTTTCAACCGGGACAGGGACCCACGAGCAGTACTTC
TRBJ2-7,TRBV12-5,.,once,CASGLGLGLIYEQYF,TGTGCTAGTGGTTTGGGATTGGGGCTGATCTACGAGCAGTACTTC
TRBJ1-1,TRBV10-1,.,.,CASSESNPRGAFF,TGCGCCAGCAGTGAGTCGAATCCTCGGGGGGCTTTCTTT
TRBJ2-3,TRBV6-5,TRBD1,.,CASRGTDTDTQYF,TGTGCCAGCAGAGGGACAGATACAGATACGCAGTATTTT
TRBJ1-2,TRBV9,.,few,CASSSSLTSGFGYTF,TGTGCCAGCAGCTCCTCCCTAACTTCAGGTTTTGGCTACACCTTC
TRBJ2-3,TRBV28,.,.,CASTLSDSGWADTQYF,TGTGCCAGCACCCTATCGGATTCGGGGTGGGCAGATACGCAGTATTTT
TRBJ1-1,TRBV7-3,.,.,CASSPEATDRRTFF,TGTGCCAGCAGCCCCGAGGCTACGGATAGAAGGACTTTCTTT
TRBJ2-4,TRBV5-1,.,few,CASSQGGENIQYF,TGCGCCAGCAGCCAGGGCGGGGAAAACATTCAGTACTTC